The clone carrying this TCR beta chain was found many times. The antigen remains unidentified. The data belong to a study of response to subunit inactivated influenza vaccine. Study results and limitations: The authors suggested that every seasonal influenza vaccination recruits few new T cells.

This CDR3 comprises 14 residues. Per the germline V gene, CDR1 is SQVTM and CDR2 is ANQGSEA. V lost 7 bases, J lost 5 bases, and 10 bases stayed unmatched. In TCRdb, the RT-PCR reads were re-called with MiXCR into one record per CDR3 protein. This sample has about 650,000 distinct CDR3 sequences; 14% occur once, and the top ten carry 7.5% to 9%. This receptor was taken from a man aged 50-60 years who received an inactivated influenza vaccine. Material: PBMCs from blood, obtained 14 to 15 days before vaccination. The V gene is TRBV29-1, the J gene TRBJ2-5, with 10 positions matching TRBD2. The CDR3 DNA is TGCAGCGCTACGTACGGACTAGCGGCGGAGACCCAGTACTTC. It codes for CSATYGLAAETQYF.